This TCR beta chain is from a study of blood T cell repertoires in COVID-19. The wider study: The origin of the acute and convalescent COVID-19 samples was the United States, Italy and Spain. T cells, B-cell-depleted T cells, or PBMCs provided the cDNA or gDNA that served as material.

About this clone itself: A single base separates this from a much larger clone, so it may be a read error. Other DNA sequences of this sample code for an identical CDR3.

Germline assignment: CDR1 LGHNA and CDR2 YNFKEQ. V lost 0 bases, J lost 1 base, and 5 bases lay in between. The CDR3 runs 14 residues. Methods used by the authors: Reference gene primers were amplified, and this amplification served to estimate nucleated cell counts. Assay: immunoSEQ multiplex PCR; the TCRdb copy retains only in-frame clones and omits some. The DNA was the basis for D and trimming; V, J and clone size are from that table. In the table there are approximately 240,000 clones, about 88% of which are singletons. This TCR was recovered from a woman aged 40 to 55 who had recovered from COVID-19. The sample consisted of peripheral blood. This sequence joins TRBV4-2 and TRBJ2-3; the D is unclear. CDR3 nucleotide sequence: TGTGCCAGCAGCCAAGATCTTCGCACAGATACGCAGTATTTT. It translates to CASSQDLRTDTQYF.